The rows below give T cell receptor beta chains drawn from one sample of a study of T cells in Graves' hyperthyroidism and ophthalmopathy. TCRdb reprocessed the multiplex PCR reads with MiXCR, giving one entry per CDR3 protein. Here the sample spans under 500,000 distinct CDR3 sequences, around 15% being singletons. The sample taken for sequencing was blood. Receptors were obtained from a man over 45 with Graves' ophthalmopathy. Each CDR3 is given with its conserved first and last residue. The order of the fields is D gene, clone size, V gene, J gene, CDR3 protein, CDR3 DNA. The D gene is left open where the match is weak. Size is stated for part of the rows, as once, few or many counts, or as a class when the clone is expanded.

>-|few|TRBV20-1|TRBJ1-1
CSVGGGTEAFF
TGCAGTGTCGGCGGGGGAACTGAAGCTTTCTTT
>-|few|TRBV4-1|TRBJ2-3
CASRPDRYPDTQYF
TGCGCCAGCAGACCAGACAGGTATCCAGATACGCAGTATTTT
>TRBD1|-|TRBV9|TRBJ2-1
CASSPLTGFGRNEQFF
TGTGCCAGCAGCCCATTGACAGGGTTCGGTCGCAATGAGCAGTTCTTC
>-|few|TRBV4-1|TRBJ1-1
CASSQEGTFEAFF
TGCGCCAGCAGCCAAGAAGGGACCTTTGAAGCTTTCTTT
>-|many|TRBV18|TRBJ1-4
CASSPPAVQGNEKLFF
TGTGCCAGCTCACCACCGGCTGTCCAGGGTAATGAAAAACTGTTTTTT
>TRBD1|many|TRBV30|TRBJ1-1
CASLSSPGTGGAFF
TGTGCCAGTTTGAGCAGTCCCGGGACAGGGGGAGCTTTCTTT
>TRBD2|few|TRBV4-1|TRBJ2-7
CASSPRLAGPYEQYF
TGCGCCAGCAGTCCAAGACTAGCGGGACCCTACGAGCAGTACTTC
>-|many|TRBV2|TRBJ2-7
CASSTNRDRNEQYF
TGTGCCAGCAGTACTAACAGGGATAGGAACGAGCAGTACTTC
>TRBD2|-|TRBV7-9|TRBJ2-1
CASSQGLANEQLF
TGTGCCAGCAGCCAGGGACTAGCTAATGAGCAGCTCTTC
>-|many|TRBV6-1|TRBJ2-7
CASKSVHKSFSYEQYF
TGTGCCAGCAAATCGGTCCACAAGTCATTCTCCTACGAGCAGTACTTC
>TRBD1|many|TRBV7-9|TRBJ2-5
CASSSRTGLQETQYF
TGTGCCAGCAGCTCCAGGACAGGGCTCCAAGAGACCCAGTACTTC
>TRBD2|-|TRBV7-9|TRBJ2-7
CASAGSSGVSYEQYF
TGTGCCAGCGCCGGGAGTAGCGGGGTATCCTACGAGCAGTACTTC
>-|-|TRBV20-1|TRBJ2-5
CSARDGQRGVETQYF
TGCAGTGCCCGTGATGGACAGCGGGGAGTGGAGACCCAGTACTTC
>-|-|TRBV25-1|TRBJ2-1
CASSEPSRVNEQFF
TGTGCCAGCAGTGAACCTAGCCGGGTCAATGAGCAGTTCTTC
>-|-|TRBV4-1|TRBJ2-5
CASSQERETQYF
TGCGCCAGCAGCCAAGAGAGGGAGACCCAGTACTTC
>-|many|TRBV5-1|TRBJ2-1
CASTQTSRGYNEQFF
TGCGCCAGCACCCAGACTAGCAGGGGCTACAATGAGCAGTTCTTC
>TRBD2|many|TRBV13|TRBJ2-1
CASSRTSGSRDEQFF
TGTGCCAGCAGCCGGACTAGCGGGAGTAGGGATGAGCAGTTCTTC
>-|many|TRBV7-2|TRBJ2-1
CASSLELGRQFF
TGTGCCAGCAGCTTAGAACTAGGTAGGCAGTTCTTC
>-|many|TRBV12-3/TRBV12-4|TRBJ1-3
CASSLRVGNTIYF
TGTGCCAGCAGTCTACGTGTCGGAAACACCATATATTTT
>-|few|TRBV29-1|TRBJ2-2
CSVDTGAGNTGGLFF
TGCAGCGTTGACACGGGTGCGGGGAACACCGGGGGGCTGTTTTTT
>-|-|TRBV4-1|TRBJ2-7
CASSQELDTSYEQYF
TGCGCCAGCAGCCAAGAACTTGACACAAGCTACGAGCAGTACTTC
>TRBD2|many|TRBV20-1|TRBJ2-5
CSARSGGVRETQYF
TGCAGTGCTAGGAGCGGGGGGGTTAGGGAGACCCAGTACTTC
>-|-|TRBV20-1|TRBJ2-5
CSASLGATETQYF
TGCAGTGCTAGTTTGGGGGCCACAGAGACCCAGTACTTC
>TRBD1|many|TRBV9|TRBJ2-7
CASSLEGQGAGEQYF
TGTGCCAGCAGCTTGGAGGGACAGGGGGCTGGGGAGCAGTACTTC
>-|many|TRBV12-3/TRBV12-4|TRBJ2-5
CASSSETTSEETQYF
TGTGCCAGCAGTTCCGAAACGACTAGTGAAGAGACCCAGTACTTC
>TRBD1|many|TRBV12-3/TRBV12-4|TRBJ1-5
CASSPRDRGLQPQHF
TGTGCCAGCAGCCCCCGGGACAGGGGGCTTCAGCCCCAGCATTTT
>TRBD1|few|TRBV20-1|TRBJ1-6
CSARARTGLSPLHF
TGCAGTGCTAGAGCCCGGACAGGGCTTTCACCCCTCCACTTT
>-|few|TRBV30|TRBJ2-4
CAYQGVAKNIQYF
TGTGCCTACCAGGGAGTAGCCAAAAACATTCAGTACTTC
>-|few|TRBV9|TRBJ2-1
CASGGSVNEQFF
TGTGCCAGCGGGGGCAGCGTGAATGAGCAGTTCTTC
>TRBD2|medium-sized|TRBV20-1|TRBJ2-1
CSAGGLAGGSYNNEQFF
TGCAGTGCTGGCGGACTAGCGGGAGGAAGTTACAACAATGAGCAGTTCTTC
>TRBD2|few|TRBV11-3|TRBJ2-1
CASSPPGLAYNGQFF
TGTGCCAGCAGCCCACCTGGACTAGCGTACAATGGGCAGTTCTTC
>-|few|TRBV15|TRBJ2-1
CATSRTANNEQFF
TGTGCCACCAGCAGAACAGCAAACAATGAGCAGTTCTTC
>TRBD1|many|TRBV20-1|TRBJ1-1
CSARDAQGASEAFF
TGCAGTGCTAGAGATGCACAGGGGGCCTCTGAAGCTTTCTTT
>-|many|TRBV5-1|TRBJ1-1
CASSLVANTEAFF
TGTGCCAGCAGCTTAGTTGCGAACACTGAAGCTTTCTTT
>TRBD2|few|TRBV10-3|TRBJ2-1
CAISEGGTSGTSYNEQFF
TGTGCCATCAGTGAGGGGGGGACTAGCGGGACTTCCTACAATGAGCAGTTCTTC
>-|many|TRBV20-1|TRBJ2-7
CSAKSELGGYSYEQYF
TGCAGTGCTAAGAGTGAGTTAGGCGGATACTCCTACGAGCAGTACTTC
>-|many|TRBV7-3|TRBJ2-2
CASSLHPEDGELFF
TGTGCCAGCAGCTTGCACCCGGAAGACGGGGAGCTGTTTTTT
>-|many|TRBV27|TRBJ2-7
CASTWTASSYEQYF
TGTGCCAGCACCTGGACAGCGTCCTCCTACGAGCAGTACTTC
>-|-|TRBV29-1|TRBJ2-1
CSVETNRQASYNEQFF
TGCAGCGTTGAGACCAACCGGCAGGCCTCATACAATGAGCAGTTCTTC
>-|-|TRBV6-1|TRBJ2-2
CASSGDSWSGELFF
TGTGCCAGCAGTGGGGACTCCTGGAGCGGGGAGCTGTTTTTT
>TRBD2|-|TRBV4-1|TRBJ2-5
CASSKGGLAGEGTQYF
TGCGCCAGCTCGAAGGGGGGACTAGCGGGAGAGGGGACCCAGTACTTC
>TRBD1|-|TRBV19|TRBJ2-1
CASSSGQGDEQFF
TGTGCCAGTAGTTCCGGACAGGGCGATGAGCAGTTCTTC
>-|-|TRBV9|TRBJ2-5
CASSVEDRRGETQYF
TGTGCCAGCAGCGTAGAAGACAGGAGGGGAGAGACCCAGTACTTC
>-|few|TRBV24-1|TRBJ2-3
CATGAPETSTDTQYF
TGTGCCACAGGGGCCCCGGAGACTAGCACAGATACGCAGTATTTT
>TRBD2|-|TRBV29-1|TRBJ2-1
CSVGGLAGYNEQFF
TGCAGCGTTGGGGGACTAGCGGGGTACAATGAGCAGTTCTTC
>-|many|TRBV29-1|TRBJ1-5
CSVGGGDQPQHF
TGCAGCGTTGGGGGGGGCGATCAGCCCCAGCATTTT
>TRBD2|many|TRBV18|TRBJ2-3
CASSPGLAGFTDTQYF
TGTGCCAGCTCACCGGGACTAGCGGGATTCACAGATACGCAGTATTTT
>-|-|TRBV7-9|TRBJ1-4
CASSPGRVDEKLFF
TGTGCCAGCAGCCCCGGGAGGGTTGATGAAAAACTGTTTTTT
>TRBD2|few|TRBV6-9|TRBJ2-5
CASSWGGGGSQETQYF
TGTGCCAGCAGTTGGGGGGGCGGGGGGAGCCAAGAGACCCAGTACTTC
>TRBD2|few|TRBV3-1|TRBJ2-7
CASSQETSGTYEQYF
TGTGCCAGCAGCCAAGAGACTAGCGGGACCTACGAGCAGTACTTC
>-|many|TRBV7-8|TRBJ2-3
CASSLFRDTQYF
TGTGCCAGCAGCTTATTCCGAGATACGCAGTATTTT
>TRBD2|many|TRBV2|TRBJ2-5
CASSVLTSSQETQYF
TGTGCCAGCAGTGTTCTGACTAGCAGCCAAGAGACCCAGTACTTC